The 32 T cell receptor beta chains listed next were all sequenced from one sample in a study of control samples from healthy donors and cancer patients. Libraries were prepared by immunoSEQ multiplex PCR; TCRdb keeps only in-frame clonotypes and omits some of them. The sample records roughly 100,000 clones, roughly 89% being singletons. Sequences were obtained from PBMCs. The receptor source for this set is a man in his sixties with lung cancer.

This sequence joins TRBV18 and TRBJ1-1, with TRBD1 as a possible D gene (5 bases). Deletions cut 3 bases from V and 1 base from J, with 9 bases between. CDR3 length equals 14 residues. CDR1 KGHSH and CDR2 LQKENI come from the germline V gene. The CDR3 bases are TGTGCCAGCTCACCCTCAGGGCAGAACACTGAAGCTTTCTTT. It specifies CASSPSGQNTEAFF.

The chain couples TRBV9 to TRBJ2-1; D is perhaps TRBD2 (5 bases). Germline assignment: CDR1 SGDLS and CDR2 YYNGEE. V lost 7 bases and J 4 bases, leaving 18 bases between the germline ends. This CDR3 has 15 residues. The CDR3 spells CASSKLGDYYNEQFF. In nucleotides, the CDR3 is TGTGCCAGCTCTAAACTGGGAGATTATTACAATGAGCAGTTCTTC. Full variable domain (rest looked up from reference TRBV9 and TRBJ2-1): DSGVTQTPKHLITATGQRVTLRCSPRSGDLSVYWYQQSLDQGLQFLIQYYNGEERAKGNILERFSAQQFPDLHSELNLSSLELGDSALYFCASSKLGDYYNEQFFGPGTRLTVL.

The chain couples TRBV7-9 to TRBJ2-5; D is uncertain. CDR3 length: 10 residues. The germline V gene has CDR1 SEHNR and CDR2 FQNEAQ (reference sequence). Trimming pared 10 bases from V and 5 bases from J, leaving 8 bases between. In DNA form, the CDR3 reads TGTGCCACACAACCGGAGACCCAGTACTTC. It specifies CATQPETQYF.

This sequence joins TRBV9 and TRBJ1-5; 7 bases match TRBD1. This CDR3 is 14 amino acids long. V lost 0 bases and J lost 9; bases outside the gene matches: 6. Germline-derived CDR1 and CDR2 are SGDLS and YYNGEE. This CDR3 reads CASSVGTGATPQHF. As DNA, the CDR3 is TGTGCCAGCAGCGTAGGGACAGGCGCAACGCCCCAGCATTTT.

This clone was seen a few times. The chain employs TRBV30 and TRBJ2-3, with D unresolved. Germline CDR1 reads GTSNPN; CDR2 reads SVGIG (reference sequence). The CDR3 contains 12 residues. The V end lost 2 bases, the J end lost 5 bases, and 8 bases lay between the germline ends. The CDR3 sequence: CAWSPGKDTQYF. The CDR3 region has the DNA TGTGCCTGGAGTCCCGGTAAAGATACGCAGTATTTT.

V gene TRBV4-2 combines with J gene TRBJ1-2; 7 bases agree with TRBD1. This CDR3 has 16 residues. Unmatched junction bases numbered 6, after V lost 1 base and J lost 1 base. Germline CDR1 and CDR2: LGHNA and YNFKEQ. This CDR3 reads CASSQGPQGINYGYTF. CDR3 bases: TGTGCCAGCAGCCAAGGACCACAGGGGATTAACTATGGCTACACCTTC.

V is TRBV11-3 and J is TRBJ2-7, with a tentative D call TRBD1 (6 bases). The germline CDR1 and CDR2 sequences are SGHNT and YENEEA. This CDR3 is built from 14 residues. The V end lost 3 bases, the J end lost 2 bases, and 11 bases lay between the germline ends. CDR3 protein: CASSLGPGAYEQYV. CDR3 nucleotide sequence: TGTGCCAGCAGCTTGGGTCCAGGGGCCTACGAGCAGTACGTC.

The chain combines TRBV29-1 with TRBJ1-3, with 10 nucleotides matching TRBD1. The V and J ends lost 6 bases and 0 bases, in that order; junction bases with no gene match: 5. The CDR3 has 15 residues. CDR1 is SQVTM, CDR2 ANQGSEA, per germline. CDR3 in amino acids: CSVDGDRGSGNTIYF. In nucleotides, the CDR3 is TGCAGCGTCGATGGGGACAGGGGCTCTGGAAACACCATATATTTT.

The table lists this clone with a count of one. V gene TRBV5-6 combines with J gene TRBJ1-1; D is perhaps TRBD1 (6 bases). The CDR3 spans 15 residues. V lost 0 bases to trimming and J lost 5 bases, with 14 bases between them. Germline CDR1 reads SGHDT; CDR2 reads YYEEEE. The CDR3 bases are TGTGCCAGCAGCTTGGTTCCAGGGGCAGGAACTGAAGCTTTCTTT. Translated: CASSLVPGAGTEAFF.

This chain connects TRBV4-1 to TRBJ2-7; 13 nucleotides match TRBD2. Germline V gives CDR1 MGHRA, CDR2 YSYEKL. This CDR3 region has 15 residues. With 3 bases clipped from V and 3 bases from J, the junction kept 2 bases outside the gene matches. This CDR3 is CASSQTSGGLYEQYV. The DNA for the CDR3 is TGCGCCAGCAGCCAGACTAGCGGGGGGCTCTACGAGCAGTACGTC.

J is TRBJ2-1 and V is TRBV10-2; TRBD1 aligns across 7 bases. This CDR3 is 14 amino acids long. CDR1 and CDR2 from the germline V gene are WSHSY and SAAADI. The J segment lost 2 bases and the V segment lost 5 bases, leaving 3 bases of the junction unmatched. CDR3: CASSHRGPYNEQFF. The CDR3 DNA is TGCGCCAGCAGTCACAGGGGTCCCTACAATGAGCAGTTCTTC.

The chain couples TRBV12-3 or TRBV12-4 to TRBJ2-7, with 10 bases that match TRBD1. The CDR3 length is 13 residues. V shed 6 bases, J shed 4 bases, and the junction held 3 bases outside the gene matches. DNA of the CDR3: TGTGCCAGCAGGCGGACAGGGGGATACGAGCAGTACTTC. This translates into CASRRTGGYEQYF.

In nucleotides, the CDR3 is TGTGCCCTGGAGGGGGGGAAAGTGGATACGCAGTATTTT. Translating it yields CALEGGKVDTQYF. The V and J genes are TRBV2 and TRBJ2-3; possible D gene TRBD2, 7 bases. From germline, CDR1 is SNHLY and CDR2 FYNNEI. The CDR3 is 13 residues long. Deletions cut 11 bases from V and 6 bases from J, with 18 bases between. The full variable domain, in which reference TRBV2 and TRBJ2-3 provide the parts outside the CDR3, is EPEVTQTPSHQVTQMGQEVILRCVPISNHLYFYWYRQILGQKVEFLVSFYNNEISEKSEIFDDQFSVERPDGSNFTLKIRSTKLEDSAMYFCALEGGKVDTQYFGPGTRLTVL.

The chain joins TRBV6-2 or TRBV6-3 to TRBJ1-5; D is ambiguous. Per the germline V gene, CDR1 is MNHEY and CDR2 is SVGEGT. V lost 6 bases and J 0 bases, leaving 12 bases between the germline ends. The CDR3 has 15 residues. The CDR3 sequence is CASSRAALSNQPQHF. The DNA of the CDR3 is TGTGCCAGCAGCCGGGCAGCCCTTAGCAATCAGCCCCAGCATTTT.

This chain links TRBV5-1 with TRBJ2-2, with D hard to call. Germline V gene lookup returns CDR1 SGHRS and CDR2 YFSETQ. Trimming cost V 0 bases and J 1 base, with 7 bases left between them. The CDR3 totals 15 residues. The CDR3 sequence is CASSLGQLNTGELFF. CDR3 in DNA: TGCGCCAGCAGCTTGGGCCAGCTGAACACCGGGGAGCTGTTTTTT.

V gene TRBV30 combines with J gene TRBJ2-2; TRBD1 agrees at 10 bases. The V segment lost 0 bases and the J segment 5 bases; nucleotides outside the gene matches: 3. Germline V gene data show CDR1 as GTSNPN and CDR2 as SVGIG (reference sequence). The CDR3 has 15 residues. In DNA form, the CDR3 reads TGTGCCTGGAGTGTCGGGACAGGGGTAACCGGGGAGCTGTTTTTT. It encodes CAWSVGTGVTGELFF. The whole variable domain, remainder taken from reference TRBV30 and TRBJ2-2, is SQTIHQWPATLVQPVGSPLSLECTVEGTSNPNLYWYRQAAGRGLQLLFYSVGIGQISSEVPQNLSASRPQDRQFILSSKKLLLSDSGFYLCAWSVGTGVTGELFFGEGSRLTVL.

This sequence joins TRBV14 and TRBJ2-7; a weak D match, TRBD2 (5 bases). The CDR3 runs to 15 residues. The V end lost 1 base, the J end lost 1 base, and 11 bases lay between the germline ends. Germline CDR1 reads SGHDN; CDR2 reads FVKESK. DNA of the CDR3: TGTGCCAGCAGCCAAGCGGAGACGGGGTCCTACGAGCAGTACTTC. Translated: CASSQAETGSYEQYF.

The chain joins TRBV29-1 to TRBJ2-5; 7 nucleotides match TRBD2. J was trimmed by 2 bases and V by 4 bases; bases with no gene match: 4. Germline-derived CDR1 and CDR2 are SQVTM and ANQGSEA. The CDR3 covers 13 residues. The CDR3 nucleotides read TGCAGCGTTGCCCCCGGGGGGCAAGAGACCCAGTACTTC. This gives the protein CSVAPGGQETQYF. Full variable domain (outside the CDR3, taken from reference TRBV29-1 and TRBJ2-5): SAVISQKPSRDICQRGTSLTIQCQVDSQVTMMFWYRQQPGQSLTLIATANQGSEATYESGFVIDKFPISRPNLTFSTLTVSNMSPEDSSIYLCSVAPGGQETQYFGPGTRLLVL.

The rearrangement joins TRBV11-3 to TRBJ1-6; D perhaps matches TRBD1 (6 bases). The CDR3 has 14 residues. The V end was cut by 5 bases, the J end by 8 bases, with 13 bases between. Germline CDR1 SGHNT, CDR2 YENEEA. CDR3 DNA: TGTGCCAGCAGCCGTACAGGGTTTGATTCACCCCTCCACTTT. It codes for CASSRTGFDSPLHF.

This clone has just one count. The V and J genes are TRBV30 and TRBJ2-1, with D perhaps TRBD2 (5 bases). Germline assignment: CDR1 GTSNPN and CDR2 SVGIG (reference sequence). The CDR3 length is 16 residues. Trimming left V 0 bases short and J 3 bases short, with 15 bases between. The CDR3, as DNA: TGTGCCTGGAGTGTACGATCCGGGGTGAGCTACAATGAGCAGTTCTTC. Its translation: CAWSVRSGVSYNEQFF.

This chain joins TRBV25-1 and TRBJ1-1; D is ambiguous. The ends were cut back, 0 bases at V and 1 base at J, with 6 bases in the middle. Looked up from germline, CDR1 is MGHDK and CDR2 is SYGVNS. CDR3 size: 14 residues. The DNA for the CDR3 is TGTGCCAGCAGTGAATATCTGGGGAACACTGAAGCTTTCTTT. It translates to CASSEYLGNTEAFF.

The rearrangement uses TRBV23-1 and TRBJ1-1; D not certain. TRBV23-1 is annotated as an ORF whose role is uncertain. This CDR3 is 17 amino acids long. The ends were cut back, 0 bases at V and 0 bases at J, with 14 bases in the middle. The CDR3 here is CASSQSLGGVMNTEAFF. The DNA of the CDR3 is TGCGCCAGCAGTCAATCGTTGGGCGGGGTAATGAACACTGAAGCTTTCTTT.

This clone has only one observation. This rearrangement joins TRBV7-2 to TRBJ2-3; D uncertain. The CDR3 runs to 15 residues. V was pared by 5 bases and J by 6 bases, with 18 bases between. Germline-derived CDR1 and CDR2 are SGHTA and FQGNSA. CDR3 region: CASSPRVGSGDTQYF. The CDR3 DNA reads TGTGCCAGCAGCCCTCGCGTAGGGTCTGGGGATACGCAGTATTTT.

The chain has TRBV27 and TRBJ1-1; D gene uncertain. The CDR3 runs 12 residues. Germline CDR1 is MNHEY and CDR2 is SMNVEV (reference sequence). The CDR3 DNA reads TGTGATTTTGAGGTTCTAAACACTGAAGCTTTCTTT. This sequence encodes CDFEVLNTEAFF.

The chain uses TRBV18 and TRBJ2-3, with 15 bases matching TRBD2. J was trimmed by 3 bases and V by 6 bases; bases with no gene match: 10. CDR3 size: 18 residues. CDR1 is KGHSH, CDR2 LQKENI, per germline. The CDR3 loop is CASSPGLAGGPTTDTQYF. CDR3 nucleotide sequence: TGTGCCAGCTCGCCCGGACTAGCGGGGGGGCCTACGACAGATACGCAGTATTTT. Together with reference TRBV18 and TRBJ2-3, the CDR3 gives the full variable domain: NAGVMQNPRHLVRRRGQEARLRCSPMKGHSHVYWYRQLPEEGLKFMVYLQKENIIDESGMPKERFSAEFPKEGPSILRIQQVVRGDSAAYFCASSPGLAGGPTTDTQYFGPGTRLTVL.

This sequence joins TRBV13 and TRBJ2-1; 9 bases are a match to TRBD2. The CDR3 is 19 residues long. Looked up from germline, CDR1 is PRHDT and CDR2 is FYEKMQ (reference sequence). With V trimmed by 1 base and J by 5 bases, 15 bases remained unmatched. This CDR3 reads CASSLEGAAGGPPDNEQFF. The CDR3 bases are TGTGCCAGCAGCTTAGAAGGTGCAGCGGGGGGACCCCCCGACAATGAGCAGTTCTTC.

The rearrangement links TRBV18 to TRBJ1-2, with D unresolved. This CDR3 contains 15 residues. Trimming took off 0 bases at V and 6 bases at J, with 14 bases between the two ends. Germline V gene data show CDR1 as KGHSH and CDR2 as LQKENI. This CDR3 reads CASSPPIPGTDGYTF. The CDR3 DNA follows: TGTGCCAGCTCACCACCGATCCCGGGAACGGATGGCTACACCTTC. Full variable domain (outside the CDR3, taken from reference TRBV18 and TRBJ1-2): NAGVMQNPRHLVRRRGQEARLRCSPMKGHSHVYWYRQLPEEGLKFMVYLQKENIIDESGMPKERFSAEFPKEGPSILRIQQVVRGDSAAYFCASSPPIPGTDGYTFGSGTRLTVV.

This clone was picked up one time. This chain joins TRBV5-5 and TRBJ2-6; D could derive from TRBD1 or TRBD2 (5 bases each). V was cut by 1 base and J by 0 bases, with 11 bases left in between. Germline CDR1 is SGHKS and CDR2 is YYEKEE (reference sequence). The length of the CDR3 is 17 residues. As DNA, the CDR3 is TGTGCCAGCAGCTTGCAGACGGGGCACTCTGGGGCCAACGTCCTGACTTTC. As protein: CASSLQTGHSGANVLTF.

The chain uses TRBV5-8 and TRBJ2-5; a possible D gene is TRBD1 (5 bases). The CDR3 contains 13 residues. In germline, CDR1 is SGHTS, CDR2 YDEGEE. V was trimmed by 1 base and J by 5 bases, leaving 9 bases between them. The CDR3 is CASSLRGSETQYF. The CDR3, as DNA: TGTGCCAGCAGCTTGAGGGGTTCGGAGACCCAGTACTTC.

The chain recombines TRBV11-3 with TRBJ1-5, with D unclear. This CDR3 comprises 12 residues. V was cut by 5 bases and J by 6 bases, with 8 bases left in between. Germline V CDR1 and CDR2: SGHNT, YENEEA. The CDR3 sequence is CASSHYGQPQHF. The CDR3, as DNA: TGTGCCAGCAGCCACTACGGTCAGCCCCAGCATTTT.

This chain uses TRBV3-1 (or the pseudogene TRBV3-2) with TRBJ2-1; 8 nucleotides line up with TRBD2. The J segment lost 14 bases and the V segment lost 1 base, leaving 4 bases of the junction unmatched. This CDR3 has 12 residues. Germline V gives CDR1 LGHDT, CDR2 YNNKEL (reference sequence). The chain's CDR3 is CASSQAGTREFF. In nucleotides, the CDR3 is TGTGCCAGCAGCCAAGCCGGGACTAGAGAGTTCTTC.

Of note for this clone: Other DNA sequences in the same sample also yield this CDR3. The chain combines TRBV18 with TRBJ1-2; the D gene is possibly TRBD1 (5 bases). There are 13 residues in the CDR3. Trimming removed 3 bases from V and 5 bases from J, with 10 bases in between. CDR1 is KGHSH and CDR2 is LQKENI in the germline V gene. CDR3 coding DNA: TGTGCCAGCTCACCCGGGACTGAGTATGGCTACACCTTC. It codes for CASSPGTEYGYTF. The variable domain in full, with the rest retrieved from reference TRBV18 and TRBJ1-2, is NAGVMQNPRHLVRRRGQEARLRCSPMKGHSHVYWYRQLPEEGLKFMVYLQKENIIDESGMPKERFSAEFPKEGPSILRIQQVVRGDSAAYFCASSPGTEYGYTFGSGTRLTVV.